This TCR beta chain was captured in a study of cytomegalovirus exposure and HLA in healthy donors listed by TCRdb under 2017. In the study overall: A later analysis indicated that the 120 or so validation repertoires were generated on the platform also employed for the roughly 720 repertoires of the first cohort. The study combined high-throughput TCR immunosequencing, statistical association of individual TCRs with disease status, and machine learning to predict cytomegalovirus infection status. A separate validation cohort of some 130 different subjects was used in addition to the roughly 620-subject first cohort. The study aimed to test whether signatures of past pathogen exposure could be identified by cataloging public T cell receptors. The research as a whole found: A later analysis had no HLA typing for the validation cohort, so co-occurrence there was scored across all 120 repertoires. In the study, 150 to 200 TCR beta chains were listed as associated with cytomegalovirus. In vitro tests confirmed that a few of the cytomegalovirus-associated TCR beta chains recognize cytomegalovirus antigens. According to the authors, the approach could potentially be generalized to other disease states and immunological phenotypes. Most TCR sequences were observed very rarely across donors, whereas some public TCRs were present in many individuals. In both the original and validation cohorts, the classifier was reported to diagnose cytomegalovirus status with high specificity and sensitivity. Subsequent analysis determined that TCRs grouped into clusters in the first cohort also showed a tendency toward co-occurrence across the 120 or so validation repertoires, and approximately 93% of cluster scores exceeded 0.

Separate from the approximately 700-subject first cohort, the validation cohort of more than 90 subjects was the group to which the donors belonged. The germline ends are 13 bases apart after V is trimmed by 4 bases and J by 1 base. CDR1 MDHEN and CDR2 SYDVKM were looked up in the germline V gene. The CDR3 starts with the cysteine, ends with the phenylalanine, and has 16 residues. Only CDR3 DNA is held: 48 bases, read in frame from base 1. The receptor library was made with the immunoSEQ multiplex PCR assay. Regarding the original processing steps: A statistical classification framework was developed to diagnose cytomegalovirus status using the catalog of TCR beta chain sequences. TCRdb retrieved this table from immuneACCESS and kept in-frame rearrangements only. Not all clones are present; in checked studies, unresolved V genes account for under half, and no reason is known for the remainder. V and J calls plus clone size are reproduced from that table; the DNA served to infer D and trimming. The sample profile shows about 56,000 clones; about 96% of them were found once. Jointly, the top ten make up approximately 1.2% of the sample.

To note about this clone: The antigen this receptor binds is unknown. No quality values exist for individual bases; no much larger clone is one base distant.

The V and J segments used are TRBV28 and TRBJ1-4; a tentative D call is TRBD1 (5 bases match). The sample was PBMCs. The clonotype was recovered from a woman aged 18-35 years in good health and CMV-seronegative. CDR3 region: CASSSLLGGTNEKLFF. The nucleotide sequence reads TGTGCCAGCAGTTCGTTACTCGGGGGAACTAATGAAAAACTGTTTTTT.